Shown below are 29 T cell receptor beta chains from a single sample sequenced in a study of vaccination effects on CD4 cells after COVID-19. The ViraFEST assay expanded antigen-specific CD4+ T cells with viral peptide pools before sequencing. Subsequent to a culture period of approximately 11 days, CD4+ T cells were isolated. None of these healthy vaccinees had been infected with SARS-CoV-2 before vaccination. Some clones are missing from TCRdb's copy, which holds only in-frame ones; the method was immunoSEQ multiplex PCR. The sample carries some 68,000 clones, around three quarters recorded once. These TCRs' antigens remain unknown. Here the sequenced sample was CD4+ T cells from PBMCs cultured with HCoV-OC43 spike peptides, taken before COVID-19 vaccination. Indicated subset: HCoV-OC43 spike overlapping peptide pool stimulation. The source of these receptors is a human donor who received a COVID-19 vaccine.

This clone has more than one count but fewer than ten. The chain has TRBV19 and TRBJ2-2; the match to TRBD1 covers 8 bases. The CDR3 has 15 residues. The V segment lost 9 bases and the J segment 1 base; nucleotides outside the gene matches: 7. Germline loops: CDR1 LNHDA, CDR2 SQIVND (reference sequence). CDR3 in amino acids: CASIQGALNTGELFF. CDR3 DNA: TGTGCCAGCATTCAGGGGGCTTTGAACACCGGGGAGCTGTTTTTT.

This clone has a single count. The V gene is TRBV9, the J gene TRBJ1-1, with D perhaps TRBD1 (5 bases). Germline CDR1 SGDLS, CDR2 YYNGEE. CDR3 length equals 18 residues. Deletions cut 3 bases from V and 2 bases from J, with 23 bases between. In DNA form, the CDR3 reads TGTGCCAGCAGCGCGCGGCCCCTCACCGGGACGGTAAACACTGAAGCTTTCTTT. It translates to CASSARPLTGTVNTEAFF.

V and J are TRBV19 and TRBJ1-5; maybe TRBD1 (6 bases). The CDR3 loop spans 13 amino acids. Germline CDR1 and CDR2: LNHDA and SQIVND (reference sequence). V shed 6 bases and J shed 4 bases, with 10 bases lying between them. The CDR3: CASRWDINQPQHF. The CDR3 nucleotides read TGTGCCAGTAGGTGGGACATAAATCAGCCCCAGCATTTT.

This clone occurred once. The chain employs TRBV15 and TRBJ1-6; D gene uncertain. Germline CDR1 is LNHNV and CDR2 is YYDKDF (reference sequence). Trimming took 3 bases from V and 0 from J, leaving 15 bases between them. The CDR3 is 18 amino acids. CDR3 sequence reads: CATSRERPTSSYNSPLHF. The CDR3 DNA is TGTGCCACCAGCAGGGAAAGGCCTACTAGCTCCTATAATTCACCCCTCCACTTT.

This clone was recorded once. The chain uses TRBV18 and TRBJ2-5; D is possibly TRBD1 (5 bases). The CDR3 totals 15 residues. CDR1 KGHSH and CDR2 LQKENI come from the germline V gene. V lost 2 bases and J lost 7, with 17 bases in between. The CDR3 reads CASSPVGVRVWTQYF. In DNA, the CDR3 is TGTGCCAGCTCACCAGTAGGGGTTCGGGTTTGGACCCAGTACTTC.

The genes are TRBV7-9 and TRBJ2-6, with D uncertain. The germline V gene has CDR1 SEHNR and CDR2 FQNEAQ (reference sequence). The CDR3 consists of 15 residues. Between the trimmed V and J ends, which lost 0 bases and 0 bases, there was a span of 3 bases. For the CDR3, the DNA is TGTGCCAGCAGCTTAGCCGGCTCTGGGGCCAACGTCCTGACTTTC. This translates into CASSLAGSGANVLTF. Based on the CDR3 plus reference TRBV7-9 and TRBJ2-6, the full variable domain is DTGVSQNPRHKITKRGQNVTFRCDPISEHNRLYWYRQTLGQGPEFLTYFQNEAQLEKSRLLSDRFSAERPKGSFSTLEIQRTEQGDSAMYLCASSLAGSGANVLTFGAGSRLTVL.

This chain uses TRBV4-2 with TRBJ1-4; weak D call: TRBD1 (6 bases). The CDR3 runs to 16 residues. Germline CDR1 reads LGHNA; CDR2 reads YNFKEQ. V dropped 3 bases and J dropped 2 bases, with 13 bases sitting between them. CDR3 DNA: TGTGCCAGCAGCCAGGACACAGGGCGGACTAATGAAAAACTGTTTTTT. Its translation is CASSQDTGRTNEKLFF.

This clone was seen a single time. The chain is built from TRBV6-4 and TRBJ2-7, with 9 nucleotides matching TRBD2. V gave up 10 bases and J gave up 4 bases; unmatched junction bases: 14. CDR3 size: 15 residues. Germline CDR1 and CDR2: MRHNA and SNTAGT. CDR3 amino acids: CATENCRSGGYEQYV. The CDR3 DNA reads TGTGCCACCGAGAATTGCCGTAGCGGGGGTTACGAGCAGTACGTC.

This rearrangement joins TRBV4-3 to TRBJ1-3, with 9 nucleotides matching TRBD1. V trimming: 6 bases; J trimming: 4 bases; junction bases outside the gene matches: 13. From germline, CDR1 is LGHNA and CDR2 YSLEER. The CDR3 covers 17 residues. The CDR3 region has the DNA TGCGCCAGCAGGGGCGGGACAGGGTCTATGAGGGGAAACACCATATATTTT. Its protein product is CASRGGTGSMRGNTIYF.

This chain uses TRBV27 with TRBJ2-5, with 10 positions matching TRBD1. CDR1 and CDR2 (germline): MNHEY, SMNVEV (reference sequence). The V gene end was trimmed by 3 bases and the J gene end by 5 bases; junction bases not matched to a gene: 3. The CDR3 is 14 residues long. As DNA, the CDR3 is TGTGCCAGCAGTTTGGGACAGGGGAGGGAGACCCAGTACTTC. Protein: CASSLGQGRETQYF.

This sequence joins TRBV7-2 and TRBJ1-5; TRBD1 matches at 8 bases. Germline values: CDR1 SGHTA, CDR2 FQGNSA. CDR3 size: 15 residues. The ends lost 3 bases at V and 5 bases at J; junction bases unmatched: 6. The CDR3 is CASSLTGVGDQPQHF. The CDR3 coding sequence is TGTGCCAGCAGCTTGACAGGGGTTGGGGATCAGCCCCAGCATTTT.

This chain links TRBV5-1 with TRBJ2-2, with D possibly matching TRBD2 (5 bases). CDR3 length: 14 residues. V dropped 1 base and J dropped 3 bases, with 7 bases sitting between them. CDR1 SGHRS and CDR2 YFSETQ come from the germline V gene. CDR3 in amino acids: CASSLLGDTGELFF. The DNA for the CDR3 is TGCGCCAGCAGCTTGTTGGGAGACACCGGGGAGCTGTTTTTT.

The chain has TRBV24-1 and TRBJ1-4, with 7 positions matching TRBD1. The germline V gene has CDR1 KGHDR and CDR2 SFDVKD. The CDR3 loop spans 16 amino acids. Trimming cost V 4 bases and J 8 bases; bases outside gene matches: 12. The CDR3 loop is CATSESRTGEGEKLFF. In DNA, the CDR3 is TGTGCCACCAGTGAGTCCCGGACAGGAGAAGGAGAAAAACTGTTTTTT.

This clone was observed a few times. V and J are TRBV29-1 and TRBJ2-1; 10 nucleotides line up with TRBD1. The CDR3 consists of 14 residues. Trimming at V came to 7 bases and at J to 6 bases, leaving 9 bases not matched to a gene. In germline, CDR1 is SQVTM, CDR2 ANQGSEA. CDR3 DNA sequence: TGCAGCGCGAACCGACAGGGGGCCCTCAATGAGCAGTTCTTC. It encodes CSANRQGALNEQFF.

The rearrangement links TRBV5-1 to TRBJ1-1, with 7 positions matching TRBD1. The CDR3 sequence is 15 residues long. The germline V gene has CDR1 SGHRS and CDR2 YFSETQ. Trimming removed 7 bases from V and 1 base from J; junction bases left unmatched: 10. The CDR3 DNA follows: TGCGCCAGCCCCCTGCACGGACAGGCGAACACTGAAGCTTTCTTT. Its translation is CASPLHGQANTEAFF.

This clone has just a few counts. The rearrangement uses TRBV21-1 and TRBJ2-7; the DNA was not used to check the table's D call, TRBD1. TRBV21-1 counts as a pseudogene. CDR3 length equals 12 residues. Written as DNA, the CDR3 is TGTGCCAGCACGACAGGGTTCTACGAGCAGTACGTC. Translation: CASTTGFYEQYV.

The J gene is TRBJ1-2, the V gene TRBV18; 7 bases align to TRBD1. The germline gives CDR1 KGHSH, CDR2 LQKENI. Trimming cost V 3 bases and J 4 bases; bases outside gene matches: 5. CDR3 size: 14 residues. CDR3 loop: CASSPGQEGYGYTF. The CDR3 DNA is TGTGCCAGCTCACCCGGACAGGAAGGCTATGGCTACACCTTC. Full variable domain (remainder filled in from reference TRBV18 and TRBJ1-2): NAGVMQNPRHLVRRRGQEARLRCSPMKGHSHVYWYRQLPEEGLKFMVYLQKENIIDESGMPKERFSAEFPKEGPSILRIQQVVRGDSAAYFCASSPGQEGYGYTFGSGTRLTVV.

This clone was counted a few times. The chain couples TRBV19 to TRBJ1-2, with unresolved D. Germline assignment: CDR1 LNHDA and CDR2 SQIVND (reference sequence). The CDR3 length is 15 residues. Trimming left V 5 bases short and J 0 bases short, with 13 bases between. The CDR3 spells CASSLAGPANYGYTF. The CDR3, as DNA: TGTGCCAGTAGTCTCGCCGGACCCGCTAACTATGGCTACACCTTC.

The J gene is TRBJ1-2, the V gene TRBV3-1 (or the pseudogene TRBV3-2); no reliable D call. The CDR3 is 13 amino acids. Germline CDR1 LGHDT, CDR2 YNNKEL (reference sequence). The V end was cut by 1 base, the J end by 4 bases, with 7 bases between. This CDR3 reads CASSQGGIYGYTF. In DNA form, the CDR3 reads TGTGCCAGCAGCCAAGGGGGTATCTATGGCTACACCTTC.

The J gene is TRBJ2-3, the V gene TRBV4-1, with D possibly being TRBD2 (6 bases). In germline, CDR1 is MGHRA, CDR2 YSYEKL. Trimming stripped 1 base from V and 0 bases from J, with 8 bases between. This CDR3 is built from 15 residues. The CDR3 loop reads CASSQAGVSTDTQYF. The CDR3 DNA sequence: TGCGCCAGCAGCCAAGCGGGGGTAAGCACAGATACGCAGTATTTT.

CDR3 sequence: CASSIVTAYYNSPLHF. CDR3 DNA sequence: TGTGCCAGTAGTATAGTAACAGCCTACTATAATTCACCCCTCCACTTT. This chain joins TRBV19 and TRBJ1-6; D uncertain. The CDR3 is made up of 16 amino acids. Germline loops: CDR1 LNHDA, CDR2 SQIVND (reference sequence). V was shortened by 1 base and J by 3 bases, with 10 bases between the two germline ends. Full variable domain (missing parts from reference TRBV19 and TRBJ1-6): DGGITQSPKYLFRKEGQNVTLSCEQNLNHDAMYWYRQDPGQGLRLIYYSQIVNDFQKGDIAEGYSVSREKKESFPLTVTSAQKNPTAFYLCASSIVTAYYNSPLHFGNGTRLTVT.

V and J are TRBV7-3 and TRBJ2-2; a possible D gene is TRBD2 (7 bases). The CDR3 loop spans 16 amino acids. V lost 5 bases to trimming and J lost 0 bases, with 13 bases between them. Germline CDR1 reads SGHTA; CDR2 reads FQGTGA. The CDR3 coding sequence is TGTGCCAGCAGCGGGGGGGGCAGGGCGAACACCGGGGAGCTGTTTTTT. Translated: CASSGGGRANTGELFF.

The chain combines TRBV19 with TRBJ1-2, with TRBD1 matching over 10 bases. V shed 9 bases, J shed 6 bases, and the junction held 10 bases outside the gene matches. There are 14 residues in the CDR3. Per germline, CDR1 LNHDA and CDR2 SQIVND (reference sequence). The CDR3 reads CASGLRDRGNGYTF. The CDR3 DNA reads TGTGCCAGCGGGCTCAGGGACAGGGGCAATGGCTACACCTTC.

The V call is TRBV7-5, the J call TRBJ2-3; TRBD2 was called by the table and not checked on the DNA. TRBV7-5 is a listed pseudogene. The CDR3 covers 21 residues. The CDR3 here is CARSLVRVGLAGGPRTDTQYF. CDR3 nucleotide sequence: TGTGCCAGAAGCTTAGTTCGAGTTGGGCTAGCGGGGGGGCCCCGCACAGATACGCAGTATTTT.

The chain carries TRBV6-4 and TRBJ2-1; D uncertain. V was cut by 4 bases and J by 6 bases, with 10 bases left in between. The CDR3 length is 13 residues. CDR1 and CDR2 (germline): MRHNA, SNTAGT. CDR3 region: CASSVNPLNEQFF. The DNA of the CDR3 is TGTGCCAGCAGTGTTAACCCCCTCAATGAGCAGTTCTTC.

The gene calls are TRBV5-1 and TRBJ2-4; D is uncertain. The germline V and J ends were trimmed by 0 bases and 8 bases, with 15 bases remaining between them. CDR1 is SGHRS, CDR2 YFSETQ, per germline. CDR3 length: 15 residues. The CDR3, as DNA: TGCGCCAGCAGCTTGGCGGTGGTCGCCACGGACATTCAGTACTTC. This gives the protein CASSLAVVATDIQYF.

The chain links TRBV7-3 to TRBJ2-2; 11 bases are a match to TRBD2. Germline V CDR1 and CDR2: SGHTA, FQGTGA. This CDR3 is 16 amino acids long. The junction had 5 bases not matched to a gene; V was cut back by 2 bases and J by 6 bases. The CDR3 region has the DNA TGTGCCAGCAGCTTACAGCTAGCGGGGGGCGCCGGGGAGCTGTTTTTT. This sequence encodes CASSLQLAGGAGELFF.

The chain recombines TRBV7-9 with TRBJ2-1; TRBD1 might be the D (6 bases). The length of the CDR3 is 14 residues. Germline lookup yields CDR1 SEHNR and CDR2 FQNEAQ (reference sequence). Trimming took 4 bases from V and 8 from J, leaving 15 bases between them. CDR3 protein: CASSSWGRGDEQFF. DNA of the CDR3: TGTGCCAGCAGCTCATGGGGCAGGGGCGATGAGCAGTTCTTC.

This CDR3 reads CASGNRDKKRGYTF. CDR3 nucleotides: TGTGCCAGTGGGAACCGGGACAAAAAGCGTGGCTACACCTTC. J is TRBJ1-2 and V is TRBV19; a weak D match, TRBD1 (6 bases). CDR3 length: 14 residues. Trimming shortened V by 8 bases and J by 7 bases, and 20 bases separated the two germline ends. Per germline, CDR1 LNHDA and CDR2 SQIVND (reference sequence).